The 20 T cell receptor beta chains listed next were all sequenced from one sample in a study of blood T cell repertoires in COVID-19. The table came from immunoSEQ multiplex PCR; TCRdb's copy has only in-frame clones and leaves some out. The table shows 300,000 or so clones, with 90% occurring only once. Sequenced material: PBMCs or T cells enriched from blood (not recorded which). These TCRs come from a man aged 55-75 years who had recovered from COVID-19.

This chain uses TRBV6-5 with TRBJ1-6, with TRBD1 as a possible D gene (5 bases). The CDR3 spans 14 residues. The V end was cut by 10 bases, the J end by 8 bases, with 18 bases between. Germline V gene sequence: CDR1 MNHEY, CDR2 SVGAGI. The CDR3 region has the DNA TGTGCCACCCTCCTTCGACAGAGTTATTCACCCCTCCACTTT. Translated: CATLLRQSYSPLHF.

The V call is TRBV6-1, the J call TRBJ2-1, with 7 nucleotides matching TRBD2. V lost 1 base to trimming and J lost 2 bases; unmatched junction nucleotides: 14. There are 19 residues in the CDR3. Germline V gene lookup returns CDR1 MNHNS and CDR2 SASEGT. CDR3 DNA sequence: TGTGCCAGCAGTGAAGATCGTAGCGGGCTCCGAGGGCCCTACAATGAGCAGTTCTTC. It yields the protein CASSEDRSGLRGPYNEQFF.

The chain employs TRBV4-1 and TRBJ2-5, with D perhaps TRBD2 (5 bases). V lost 1 base and J lost 0, with 15 bases in between. The CDR3 is 17 residues long. In germline, CDR1 is MGHRA, CDR2 YSYEKL. The DNA of the CDR3 is TGCGCCAGCAGCCAAGGGTATAGCGTTACGTACCAAGAGACCCAGTACTTC. It specifies CASSQGYSVTYQETQYF.

The chain links TRBV7-2 to TRBJ2-7; 10 positions agree with TRBD1. Looked up from germline, CDR1 is SGHTA and CDR2 is FQGNSA. The V gene end was trimmed by 5 bases and the J gene end by 4 bases; junction bases not matched to a gene: 5. This CDR3 has 14 amino acids. The CDR3 spells CASSAWTGGYEQYF. DNA of the CDR3: TGTGCCAGCAGCGCCTGGACAGGGGGGTACGAGCAGTACTTC.

V and J are TRBV2 and TRBJ2-1; 7 bases agree with TRBD2. With 10 bases clipped from V and 4 bases from J, the junction kept 7 bases outside the gene matches. This CDR3 is 13 amino acids long. CDR1 and CDR2 from the germline V gene are SNHLY and FYNNEI. The CDR3 reads CAIKRGLYNEQFF. The CDR3 nucleotides read TGTGCCATCAAGCGGGGTTTGTACAATGAGCAGTTCTTC.

The J gene is TRBJ2-1, the V gene TRBV29-1; maybe TRBD2 (5 bases). The CDR3 totals 15 residues. The V end was cut by 3 bases, the J end by 7 bases, with 19 bases between. From germline, CDR1 is SQVTM and CDR2 ANQGSEA. CDR3 sequence reads: CSVEWSGRRRNEQFF. The CDR3 DNA follows: TGCAGCGTTGAGTGGAGCGGACGCAGGAGGAATGAGCAGTTCTTC.

The V gene is TRBV4-3, the J gene TRBJ2-1, with D uncertain. V was cut by 0 bases and J by 3 bases, with 12 bases left in between. Germline CDR1 reads LGHNA; CDR2 reads YSLEER. This CDR3 has 16 amino acids. CDR3: CASSQDESGNYNEQFF. DNA of the CDR3: TGCGCCAGCAGCCAAGATGAGTCAGGCAACTACAATGAGCAGTTCTTC.

The chain has TRBV18 and TRBJ1-2, with TRBD1 as a possible D gene (6 bases). Germline V CDR1 and CDR2: KGHSH, LQKENI. The CDR3 consists of 15 residues. Deletions cut 1 base from V and 3 bases from J, with 12 bases between. As DNA, the CDR3 is TGTGCCAGCTCACCACGGGGGGGGCCGGACTATGGCTACACCTTC. The encoded protein is CASSPRGGPDYGYTF.

V gene TRBV5-1 combines with J gene TRBJ2-5; possibly TRBD1 for D (6 bases). Germline lookup yields CDR1 SGHRS and CDR2 YFSETQ. The CDR3 spans 14 residues. V was trimmed by 5 bases and J by 5 bases, leaving 16 bases between them. For the CDR3, the DNA is TGCGCCAGCAGGCCGGGTCCTAGGGGGGAGACCCAGTACTTC. Amino acid sequence: CASRPGPRGETQYF. The variable domain in full, with the rest retrieved from reference TRBV5-1 and TRBJ2-5, is KAGVTQTPRYLIKTRGQQVTLSCSPISGHRSVSWYQQTPGQGLQFLFEYFSETQRNKGNFPGRFSGRQFSNSRSEMNVSTLELGDSALYLCASRPGPRGETQYFGPGTRLLVL.

The chain carries TRBV27 and TRBJ1-5; 7 nucleotides match TRBD1. The germline V gene has CDR1 MNHEY and CDR2 SMNVEV (reference sequence). CDR3 length: 14 amino acids. The V gene end was trimmed by 6 bases and the J gene end by 6 bases; junction bases not matched to a gene: 8. CDR3: CASSSDRAGQPQHF. Written as DNA, the CDR3 is TGTGCCAGCAGCTCCGACAGGGCCGGTCAGCCCCAGCATTTT.

The rearrangement joins TRBV18 to TRBJ2-2, with D possibly being TRBD1 (5 bases). The ends were cut back, 4 bases at V and 6 bases at J, with 15 bases in the middle. The CDR3 length is 15 residues. Germline CDR1 reads KGHSH; CDR2 reads LQKENI. The CDR3 nucleotides read TGTGCCAGCTCACGCATAAAGGGGAATGCCGGGGAGCTGTTTTTT. It is translated as CASSRIKGNAGELFF.

The rearrangement joins TRBV27 to TRBJ1-6; D not resolved. This CDR3 has 14 amino acids. Trimming removed 6 bases at V and 7 bases at J, with 13 bases between. Germline V gene lookup returns CDR1 MNHEY and CDR2 SMNVEV (reference sequence). CDR3 coding DNA: TGTGCCAGCAGACGTGGGCCCGAGAATTCACCCCTCCACTTT. Its protein is CASRRGPENSPLHF.

The chain recombines TRBV5-1 with TRBJ2-7; D remains ambiguous. The CDR3 has 14 amino acids. In germline, CDR1 is SGHRS, CDR2 YFSETQ. The V gene lost 3 bases and the J gene lost 3 bases, with 13 bases spanning the gap. CDR3 loop: CASSSHRVDYEQYF. The CDR3 nucleotides are TGCGCCAGCAGCTCGCATCGGGTCGACTACGAGCAGTACTTC.

This rearrangement joins TRBV7-9 to TRBJ1-5; D is undetermined. Germline CDR1 and CDR2: SEHNR and FQNEAQ (reference sequence). The CDR3 contains 16 residues. Trimming took off 5 bases at V and 0 bases at J, with 14 bases between the two ends. CDR3 in DNA: TGTGCCAGCAGCGAAAACAGAATCGATAGCAATCAGCCCCAGCATTTT. Translating it yields CASSENRIDSNQPQHF.

The rearrangement links TRBV29-1 to TRBJ2-7, with D possibly being TRBD1 (6 bases). CDR3 length: 16 residues. The germline gives CDR1 SQVTM, CDR2 ANQGSEA. V was pared by 5 bases and J by 2 bases, with 22 bases between. The DNA for the CDR3 is TGCAGCGTTCGGTTTTCTGGGGGCAGAGGGGCCTACGAGCAGTACTTC. As protein: CSVRFSGGRGAYEQYF.

The chain carries TRBV11-2 and TRBJ1-5; 10 bases match TRBD1. Germline CDR1 and CDR2: SGHAT and FQNNGV. With 5 bases clipped from V and 6 bases from J, the junction kept 7 bases outside the gene matches. The CDR3 is made up of 15 amino acids. The CDR3 protein is CASSRDRGLGQPQHF. CDR3 DNA sequence: TGTGCCAGCAGCAGGGACAGGGGATTGGGTCAGCCCCAGCATTTT.

The J gene is TRBJ1-2, the V gene TRBV28, with TRBD1 matching 7 bases. The CDR3 spans 12 residues. Germline loops: CDR1 MDHEN, CDR2 SYDVKM. V was pared by 7 bases and J by 7 bases, with 6 bases of the junction left unmatched. Here the CDR3 DNA reads TGTGCCAGCATAAGACAGGGCTCTGGCTACACCTTC. Amino acids: CASIRQGSGYTF.

The chain is built from TRBV5-1 and TRBJ2-1, with TRBD2 as a possible D gene (6 bases). The CDR3 extends over 15 amino acids. Per the germline V gene, CDR1 is SGHRS and CDR2 is YFSETQ. Trimming removed 2 bases at V and 12 bases at J, with 21 bases between. For the CDR3, the DNA is TGCGCCAGCAGCTTCCACGGGACTCATCCCCGTCGGCAGTTCTTC. Amino acids: CASSFHGTHPRRQFF.

This chain links TRBV21-1 with TRBJ2-5; TRBD2 reflects the table's D call only, with no check against the DNA. TRBV21-1 is termed a pseudogene. This CDR3 is built from 14 residues. CDR3 nucleotides: TGTGCCAGCAGCAAGAGGCAGAACCAAGAGACCCAGTACTTC. It is translated as CASSKRQNQETQYF.

This clone was counted only a few times. V and J are TRBV11-2 and TRBJ2-3; TRBD2 matches at 9 bases. V was pared by 7 bases and J by 6 bases, with 17 bases of the junction left unmatched. CDR1 and CDR2 from the germline V gene are SGHAT and FQNNGV. The CDR3 spans 17 residues. CDR3 protein: CASTLGWGGGRADTQYF. The CDR3 DNA is TGTGCCAGCACCCTAGGTTGGGGCGGCGGGAGGGCGGATACGCAGTATTTT.